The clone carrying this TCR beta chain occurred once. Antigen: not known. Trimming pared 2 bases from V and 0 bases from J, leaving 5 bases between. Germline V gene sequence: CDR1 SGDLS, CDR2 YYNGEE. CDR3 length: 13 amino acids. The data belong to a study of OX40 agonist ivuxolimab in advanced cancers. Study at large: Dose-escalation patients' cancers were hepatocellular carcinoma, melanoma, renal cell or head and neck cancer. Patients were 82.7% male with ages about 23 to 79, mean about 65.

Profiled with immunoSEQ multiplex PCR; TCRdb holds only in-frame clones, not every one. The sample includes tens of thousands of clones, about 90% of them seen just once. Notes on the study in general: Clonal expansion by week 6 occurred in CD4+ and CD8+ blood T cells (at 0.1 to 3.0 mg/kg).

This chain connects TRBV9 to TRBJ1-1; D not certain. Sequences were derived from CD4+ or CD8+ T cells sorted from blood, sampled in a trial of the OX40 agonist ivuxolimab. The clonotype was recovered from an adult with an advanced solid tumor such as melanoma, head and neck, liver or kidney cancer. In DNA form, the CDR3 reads TGTGCCAGCAGCGTCCGGCTGAACACTGAAGCTTTCTTT. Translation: CASSVRLNTEAFF.